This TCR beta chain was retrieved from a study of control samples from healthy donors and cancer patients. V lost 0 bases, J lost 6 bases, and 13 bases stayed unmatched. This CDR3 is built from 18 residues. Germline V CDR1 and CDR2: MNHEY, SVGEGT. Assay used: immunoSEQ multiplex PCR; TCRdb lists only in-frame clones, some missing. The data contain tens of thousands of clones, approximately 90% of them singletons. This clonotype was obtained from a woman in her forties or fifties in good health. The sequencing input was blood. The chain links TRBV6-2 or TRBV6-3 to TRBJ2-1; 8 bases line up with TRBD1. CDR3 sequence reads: CASSYSSRGQFSGNEQFF. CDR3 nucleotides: TGTGCCAGCAGTTACTCGAGCAGGGGGCAGTTTAGCGGCAATGAGCAGTTCTTC.